Shown below are 27 T cell receptor beta chains from a single sample sequenced in a study of blood T cell repertoires in COVID-19. The data were produced by immunoSEQ multiplex PCR, yet TCRdb's version contains in-frame clones alone and is incomplete. The repertoire holds 210,000 or so clones, with around 82% as singletons. Sequences were obtained from PBMCs or T cells enriched from blood (not recorded which). Every receptor here comes from a woman in her thirties or forties with acute COVID-19.

This clone appeared a single time. This chain uses TRBV5-5 with TRBJ1-1, with 9 positions matching TRBD1. Germline trimming cut 1 base from V and 5 bases from J; bases unmatched to any gene: 6. Per germline, CDR1 SGHKS and CDR2 YYEKEE (reference sequence). This CDR3 comprises 15 residues. The CDR3 loop is CASSLLGTGSTEAFF. DNA of the CDR3: TGTGCCAGCAGCTTGCTTGGGACAGGGAGTACTGAAGCTTTCTTT.

The chain uses TRBV11-2 and TRBJ2-1; 7 nucleotides line up with TRBD2. The trim removed 0 bases at V and 9 bases at J, leaving 8 bases unmatched. CDR3 length: 15 amino acids. The V gene's germline CDR1 is SGHAT and CDR2 FQNNGV. CDR3 in amino acids: CASSLDLWRESEQFF. The CDR3 DNA reads TGTGCCAGCAGCTTAGATCTCTGGCGGGAGAGTGAGCAGTTCTTC.

The J gene is TRBJ2-1, the V gene TRBV3-1 (or the pseudogene TRBV3-2), with TRBD2 as a possible D gene (6 bases). The V end was cut by 4 bases, the J end by 0 bases, with 10 bases between. The CDR3 extends over 15 amino acids. CDR1 and CDR2 from the germline V gene are LGHDT and YNNKEL (reference sequence). The CDR3 DNA reads as TGTGCCAGCAGCCGGCGGGGTAGCTCCTACAATGAGCAGTTCTTC. It is translated as CASSRRGSSYNEQFF.

As regards this clone: In the same sample, other DNA sequences code for this CDR3. The chain links TRBV9 to TRBJ1-4; no clear D gene. Trimming removed 0 bases from V and 8 bases from J, with 8 bases in between. Germline assignment: CDR1 SGDLS and CDR2 YYNGEE. The length of the CDR3 is 13 residues. The CDR3 loop is CASSVDRGEKLFF. The CDR3 DNA reads as TGTGCCAGCAGCGTAGACCGCGGAGAAAAACTGTTTTTT.

A remark on this clone: Distinct nucleotide sequences in the sample also encode this CDR3. The chain employs TRBV5-1 and TRBJ1-2; D unresolved. The germline CDR1 and CDR2 sequences are SGHRS and YFSETQ. The germline V and J ends were trimmed by 2 bases and 4 bases, with 15 bases remaining between them. The CDR3 is 15 residues long. As DNA, the CDR3 is TGCGCCAGCAGCTTCTCCCCTCTCCGCAGCTATGGCTACACCTTC. Its protein product is CASSFSPLRSYGYTF.

The rearrangement joins TRBV6-2 or TRBV6-3 to TRBJ1-1; a possible D gene is TRBD1 (6 bases). The CDR3 contains 16 residues. The germline V gene encodes CDR1 MNHEY and CDR2 SVGEGT. Trimming took off 6 bases at V and 11 bases at J, with 28 bases between the two ends. The CDR3 spells CASSPNLRTAVKGAFF. CDR3 sequence (DNA): TGTGCCAGCAGCCCTAACCTTAGGACAGCCGTTAAAGGGGCTTTCTTT.

The gene calls are TRBV28 and TRBJ1-2; 10 positions match TRBD1. The CDR3 sequence is 15 residues long. The V gene end was trimmed by 6 bases and the J gene end by 8 bases; junction bases not matched to a gene: 12. In germline, CDR1 is MDHEN, CDR2 SYDVKM. The CDR3 DNA reads as TGTGCCAGCAGCTATCCCCGGGACAGGGGACGCGGCTACACCTTC. Translated: CASSYPRDRGRGYTF.

The chain is built from TRBV18 and TRBJ1-6, with 7 bases fitting TRBD1. The germline V gene encodes CDR1 KGHSH and CDR2 LQKENI. The CDR3 consists of 15 residues. V trimming: 8 bases; J trimming: 9 bases; junction bases outside the gene matches: 13. CDR3 region: CASTYRGLSSSPLHF. The DNA of the CDR3 is TGTGCCAGCACCTACAGGGGTTTAAGCAGTTCACCCCTCCACTTT.

The rearrangement links TRBV11-2 to TRBJ2-1; D unclear. V was clipped by 1 base and J by 4 bases, with 8 bases between them. Germline V gene sequence: CDR1 SGHAT, CDR2 FQNNGV. The CDR3 is 14 amino acids. CDR3 nucleotide sequence: TGTGCCAGCAGCTTAGGCGCGAGATACAATGAGCAGTTCTTC. Residues: CASSLGARYNEQFF.

This chain uses TRBV4-3 with TRBJ1-2; TRBD1 might be the D (6 bases). CDR1 and CDR2 from the germline V gene are LGHNA and YSLEER. The CDR3 runs to 14 residues. Trimming stripped 1 base from V and 8 bases from J, with 14 bases between. The CDR3 DNA reads TGCGCCAGCAGCCAAGCAAGCAGGGGACGGGGCTACACCTTC. Protein sequence: CASSQASRGRGYTF.

The chain is built from TRBV24-1 and TRBJ1-4; 11 bases agree with TRBD1. The CDR3 spans 15 residues. The trim removed 4 bases at V and 8 bases at J, leaving 5 bases unmatched. CDR1 and CDR2 from the germline V gene are KGHDR and SFDVKD. Written as DNA, the CDR3 is TGTGCCACCAGTGAATCGGGACAGGGGGGCGAAAAACTGTTTTTT. This encodes CATSESGQGGEKLFF.

The CDR3 is CASSLPGQQETQYF. The CDR3 DNA sequence: TGTGCCAGCAGCCTACCGGGACAGCAAGAGACCCAGTACTTC. This chain joins TRBV5-6 and TRBJ2-5, with 7 bases aligning to TRBD1. The J segment lost 2 bases and the V segment lost 4 bases, leaving 5 bases of the junction unmatched. Germline assignment: CDR1 SGHDT and CDR2 YYEEEE. There are 14 residues in the CDR3.

This clone appeared a single time. This sequence joins TRBV20-1 and TRBJ2-1, with 7 nucleotides matching TRBD1. CDR1 DFQATT and CDR2 SNEGSKA come from the germline V gene (reference sequence). The CDR3 is 10 residues long. Trimming removed 3 bases from V and 15 bases from J; junction bases left unmatched: 5. The CDR3 DNA is TGCAGTGCTAGCCGGGACAGATCGTTCTTC. It translates to CSASRDRSFF.

The chain has TRBV7-3 and TRBJ2-7, with 11 bases matching TRBD2. There are 13 residues in the CDR3. The J segment lost 7 bases and the V segment lost 4 bases, leaving 3 bases of the junction unmatched. Germline V lookup: CDR1 SGHTA, CDR2 FQGTGA. This CDR3 reads CASSSRTSGEQYF. The CDR3 DNA reads TGTGCCAGCAGCTCCAGGACTAGCGGGGAGCAGTACTTC.

This clone was found once. CDR3 region: CASSAYREGFNEQFF. In DNA, the CDR3 is TGTGCCAGCAGTGCCTACAGGGAAGGATTCAATGAGCAGTTCTTC. The chain couples TRBV25-1 to TRBJ2-1; D may be TRBD1 (6 bases). The CDR3 is made up of 15 amino acids. Germline assignment: CDR1 MGHDK and CDR2 SYGVNS. With 4 bases removed from V and 6 bases from J, the gap between germline ends came to 16 bases.

Regarding this clone: The sample holds other DNA sequences that translate to the same CDR3. J is TRBJ1-3 and V is TRBV5-1; weak D call: TRBD1 (6 bases). This CDR3 contains 14 residues. Trimming took 2 bases from V and 4 from J, leaving 10 bases between them. The germline V gene encodes CDR1 SGHRS and CDR2 YFSETQ. CDR3 sequence: CASSLQGAGNTIYF. In nucleotides, the CDR3 is TGCGCCAGCAGCTTACAGGGCGCAGGAAACACCATATATTTT.

V gene TRBV2 combines with J gene TRBJ1-2; tentative D call: TRBD1 (6 bases). CDR3 length: 14 amino acids. Germline CDR1 and CDR2: SNHLY and FYNNEI. V shed 6 bases and J shed 0 bases, with 11 bases lying between them. For the CDR3, the DNA is TGTGCCAGCAGGAGGGACAAAACTAACTATGGCTACACCTTC. Translated, it gives CASRRDKTNYGYTF.

The chain has TRBV28 and TRBJ2-5; 9 bases map to TRBD1. The ends lost 6 bases at V and 6 bases at J; junction bases unmatched: 8. CDR3 size: 14 residues. Per the germline V gene, CDR1 is MDHEN and CDR2 is SYDVKM. This CDR3 is CASSPRTGAQTQYF. For the CDR3, the DNA is TGTGCCAGCAGCCCCAGGACAGGGGCCCAGACCCAGTACTTC.

This clone appeared a few times. CDR3 residues: CASSPLQDSNQPQHF. The CDR3, as DNA: TGTGCCAGCTCACCACTCCAGGATAGCAATCAGCCCCAGCATTTT. The chain is built from TRBV18 and TRBJ1-5; D unresolved. The V end was cut by 1 base, the J end by 0 bases, with 7 bases between. Germline CDR1 KGHSH, CDR2 LQKENI. The CDR3 has 15 residues.

J is TRBJ1-3 and V is TRBV5-6; maybe TRBD1 (5 bases). The CDR3 consists of 16 residues. The germline CDR1 and CDR2 sequences are SGHDT and YYEEEE. The germline V and J ends were trimmed by 4 bases and 3 bases, with 17 bases remaining between them. The CDR3 coding sequence is TGTGCCAGCAGCCGCGGACGGGGGGAGGTTGGAAACACCATATATTTT. It codes for CASSRGRGEVGNTIYF.

This rearrangement joins TRBV9 to TRBJ2-3; D ambiguous. The germline V and J ends were trimmed by 0 bases and 2 bases, with 16 bases remaining between them. Per germline, CDR1 SGDLS and CDR2 YYNGEE. CDR3 length: 17 amino acids. The CDR3 region is CASSVDPAGLPTDTQYF. The CDR3 bases are TGTGCCAGCAGCGTAGATCCAGCTGGGCTCCCCACAGATACGCAGTATTTT.

V and J are TRBV30 and TRBJ1-2; D is unresolved. Trimming stripped 4 bases from V and 8 bases from J, with 11 bases between. The CDR3 is 11 amino acids. From germline, CDR1 is GTSNPN and CDR2 SVGIG (reference sequence). DNA for the CDR3: TGTGCCTGGAAAACAAGAAAAGGCTACACCTTC. Translation gives CAWKTRKGYTF.

This clone has a handful of counts. The chain joins TRBV11-2 to TRBJ1-1, with D unresolved. Germline-derived CDR1 and CDR2 are SGHAT and FQNNGV. This CDR3 has 13 amino acids. Trimming took 1 base from V and 2 from J, leaving 5 bases between them. CDR3 in amino acids: CASSLGTNTEAFF. For the CDR3, the DNA is TGTGCCAGCAGCTTAGGAACTAACACTGAAGCTTTCTTT.

V gene TRBV3-1 (or the pseudogene TRBV3-2) combines with J gene TRBJ1-3; no reliable D call. Between the trimmed V and J ends, which lost 4 bases and 0 bases, there was a span of 19 bases. Germline V gives CDR1 LGHDT, CDR2 YNNKEL (reference sequence). The CDR3 sequence is 18 residues long. Here the CDR3 DNA reads TGTGCCAGCAGCCTAGGGAGTTCCTGGTCTCTCTCTGGAAACACCATATATTTT. Amino acid sequence: CASSLGSSWSLSGNTIYF.

The chain employs TRBV7-8 and TRBJ1-5; D not certain. The CDR3 extends over 13 amino acids. The V and J ends lost 3 bases and 0 bases respectively, with 3 bases between them. CDR1 is SGHVS and CDR2 is FQNEAQ in the germline V gene. The CDR3 DNA sequence: TGTGCCAGCAGCTTCTCTAGCAATCAGCCCCAGCATTTT. Its protein is CASSFSSNQPQHF.

This sequence joins TRBV18 and TRBJ1-6; D is uncertain. Trimming shortened V by 3 bases and J by 0 bases, and 9 bases separated the two germline ends. Germline values: CDR1 KGHSH, CDR2 LQKENI. The CDR3 loop spans 16 amino acids. CDR3 region: CASSPWQSSYNSPLHF. The CDR3 region has the DNA TGTGCCAGCTCACCGTGGCAATCCTCCTATAATTCACCCCTCCACTTT.

This chain links TRBV5-1 with TRBJ1-5, with 9 bases lining up with TRBD1. The V segment lost 5 bases and the J segment 6 bases; nucleotides outside the gene matches: 6. CDR3 length: 14 residues. CDR1 SGHRS and CDR2 YFSETQ come from the germline V gene. CDR3 sequence: CASSETGGGQPQHF. The CDR3 coding sequence is TGCGCCAGCAGTGAAACAGGGGGCGGTCAGCCCCAGCATTTT.